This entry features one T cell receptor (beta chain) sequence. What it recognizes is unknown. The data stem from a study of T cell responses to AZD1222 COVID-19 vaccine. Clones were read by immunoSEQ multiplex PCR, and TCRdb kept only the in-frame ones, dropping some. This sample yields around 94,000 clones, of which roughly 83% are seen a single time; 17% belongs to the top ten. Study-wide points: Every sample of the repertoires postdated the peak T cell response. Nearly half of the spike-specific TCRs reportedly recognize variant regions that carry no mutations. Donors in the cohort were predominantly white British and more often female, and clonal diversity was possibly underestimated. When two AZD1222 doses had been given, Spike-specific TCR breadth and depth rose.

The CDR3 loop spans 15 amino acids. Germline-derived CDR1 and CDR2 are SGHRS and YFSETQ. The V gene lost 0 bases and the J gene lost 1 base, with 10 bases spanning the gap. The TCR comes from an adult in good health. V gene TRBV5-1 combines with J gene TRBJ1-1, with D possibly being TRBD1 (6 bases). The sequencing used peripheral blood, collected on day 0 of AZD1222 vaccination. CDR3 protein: CASSLAGVQNTEAFF. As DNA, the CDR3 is TGCGCCAGCAGCTTGGCAGGGGTTCAGAACACTGAAGCTTTCTTT. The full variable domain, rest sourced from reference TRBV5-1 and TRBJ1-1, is KAGVTQTPRYLIKTRGQQVTLSCSPISGHRSVSWYQQTPGQGLQFLFEYFSETQRNKGNFPGRFSGRQFSNSRSEMNVSTLELGDSALYLCASSLAGVQNTEAFFGQGTRLTVV.